This TCR beta chain was captured in a study of blood T cell repertoires in COVID-19. Study overall: The samples span acute and convalescent COVID-19 from the United States, Italy and Spain. Sample material is recorded as cDNA or gDNA derived from T cells, B-cell-depleted T cells, or PBMCs.

Methods used by the authors: Reference gene primer amplification yielded estimated nucleated cell counts. Repertoires were generated with immunoSEQ multiplex PCR, while TCRdb's copy carries only in-frame clones and drops some. From that table come the V and J calls and clone size; the DNA was used to work out D and trimming. There are roughly 300,000 clones in the sample; nearly 90% occur only once, and over 8% lies in the top ten. The germline gives CDR1 SEHNR, CDR2 FQNEAQ (reference sequence). The trim removed 5 bases at V and 1 base at J, leaving 4 bases unmatched. This CDR3 region has 14 residues.

The chain is built from TRBV7-9 and TRBJ2-7; 8 bases align to TRBD1. This receptor was taken from a man younger than 35 with active or convalescent COVID-19. Sequenced sample: peripheral blood. The CDR3 spells CASSGRDRSYEQYF. The DNA of the CDR3 is TGTGCCAGCAGCGGCCGGGACAGGTCCTACGAGCAGTACTTC.